These 14 T cell receptor beta chains originate from one sample sequenced in a study of T cell responses to AZD1222 COVID-19 vaccine. TCRdb keeps only in-frame clones here, not all; method: immunoSEQ multiplex PCR. The data hold about 77,000 clones, with more than 85% observed a single time. This specimen was peripheral blood, taken 28 days after the second AZD1222 dose. These TCRs come from an adult who received the AZD1222 COVID-19 vaccine.

The count of this clone is one. The gene calls are TRBV21-1 and TRBJ1-1; the DNA was not compared with TRBD1, the D call given in the table. TRBV21-1 has pseudogene status. The CDR3 has 13 residues. The CDR3 is CASSGQQGAEAFF. The CDR3, as DNA: TGTGCCAGCAGCGGACAACAGGGGGCTGAAGCTTTCTTT.

This chain joins TRBV19 and TRBJ1-1, with D tentatively TRBD1 (6 bases). There are 14 residues in the CDR3. Deletions cut 3 bases from V and 1 base from J, with 9 bases between. The V gene's germline CDR1 is LNHDA and CDR2 SQIVND (reference sequence). The CDR3 loop reads CASSITGKNTEAFF. The CDR3, as DNA: TGTGCCAGTAGTATTACAGGGAAGAACACTGAAGCTTTCTTT. The full variable domain, in which reference TRBV19 and TRBJ1-1 provide the parts outside the CDR3, is DGGITQSPKYLFRKEGQNVTLSCEQNLNHDAMYWYRQDPGQGLRLIYYSQIVNDFQKGDIAEGYSVSREKKESFPLTVTSAQKNPTAFYLCASSITGKNTEAFFGQGTRLTVV.

The gene calls are TRBV25-1 and TRBJ2-2; D is unresolved. Germline CDR1 reads MGHDK; CDR2 reads SYGVNS. The V end lost 1 base, the J end lost 6 bases, and 9 bases lay between the germline ends. The CDR3 is 14 residues long. The CDR3 DNA sequence: TGTGCCAGCAGTGAATGGACGCCCGCCGGGGAGCTGTTTTTT. This gives the protein CASSEWTPAGELFF.

The gene calls are TRBV10-3 and TRBJ2-1; 7 bases line up with TRBD1. Trimming took 3 bases from V and 6 from J; bases not matched to a gene: 5. This CDR3 is 14 amino acids long. CDR1 ENHRY and CDR2 SYGVKD come from the germline V gene. The CDR3 DNA reads TGTGCCATCAGTGATAAGGGGGCCCTCAATGAGCAGTTCTTC. This translates into CAISDKGALNEQFF.

The genes are TRBV28 and TRBJ2-3; 9 bases are a match to TRBD2. V gave up 7 bases and J gave up 2 bases; unmatched junction bases: 7. The CDR3 has 15 amino acids. CDR1 and CDR2 (germline): MDHEN, SYDVKM. The CDR3 DNA sequence: TGTGCCAGCACTCAGACTAGCGGAGCCACAGATACGCAGTATTTT. Encoded protein: CASTQTSGATDTQYF.

The chain uses TRBV13 and TRBJ1-3; D is uncertain. The ends were cut back, 5 bases at V and 0 bases at J, with 14 bases in the middle. The germline gives CDR1 PRHDT, CDR2 FYEKMQ (reference sequence). CDR3 length equals 16 residues. CDR3 in amino acids: CASSPGTLLSGNTIYF. CDR3 DNA: TGTGCCAGCAGCCCCGGTACGCTCCTCTCTGGAAACACCATATATTTT.

This clone was detected once. The chain uses TRBV29-1 and TRBJ1-1; D is undetermined. The germline V gene encodes CDR1 SQVTM and CDR2 ANQGSEA. V lost 3 bases and J lost 7, with 15 bases in between. The length of the CDR3 is 13 residues. As DNA, the CDR3 is TGCAGCGTTGACCGGGATGGGAGAGGTGAAGCTTTCTTT. Translation gives CSVDRDGRGEAFF.

This clone was counted once. The chain uses TRBV19 and TRBJ1-5; D not resolved. In germline, CDR1 is LNHDA, CDR2 SQIVND (reference sequence). The CDR3 has 15 amino acids. Trimming took off 5 bases at V and 0 bases at J, with 11 bases between the two ends. CDR3 amino acids: CASSGSEYSNQPQHF. As DNA, the CDR3 is TGTGCCAGTAGTGGGTCGGAGTATAGCAATCAGCCCCAGCATTTT.

The gene calls are TRBV27 and TRBJ1-2; the match to TRBD1 covers 9 bases. The junction had 12 bases not matched to a gene; V was cut back by 3 bases and J by 4 bases. CDR3 size: 17 residues. CDR1 MNHEY and CDR2 SMNVEV come from the germline V gene (reference sequence). DNA of the CDR3: TGTGCCAGCAGTTTGAACGCGGACAGGGGCGTTAGCTATGGCTACACCTTC. This codes for CASSLNADRGVSYGYTF.

This rearrangement joins TRBV5-6 to TRBJ2-6; the D is unclear. Looked up from germline, CDR1 is SGHDT and CDR2 is YYEEEE. The CDR3 has 17 residues. Trimming removed 3 bases from V and 2 bases from J, with 15 bases in between. CDR3 loop: CASSSESRRPGANVLTF. The CDR3 nucleotides read TGTGCCAGCAGCTCAGAGTCAAGGAGACCTGGGGCCAACGTCCTGACTTTC.

The chain has TRBV13 and TRBJ1-2; 9 bases agree with TRBD1. Germline CDR1 PRHDT, CDR2 FYEKMQ (reference sequence). V lost 0 bases, J lost 6 bases, and 8 bases stayed unmatched. This CDR3 contains 16 residues. The CDR3 DNA reads as TGTGCCAGCAGCTTAGGACCGGGACAGGGTGTCGATGGCTACACCTTC. It specifies CASSLGPGQGVDGYTF. Looking up the rest from reference TRBV13 and TRBJ1-2 gives the full variable domain: AAGVIQSPRHLIKEKRETATLKCYPIPRHDTVYWYQQGPGQDPQFLISFYEKMQSDKGSIPDRFSAQQFSDYHSELNMSSLELGDSALYFCASSLGPGQGVDGYTFGSGTRLTVV.

The chain combines TRBV6-6 with TRBJ2-7; 9 nucleotides line up with TRBD2. V shed 1 base, J shed 6 bases, and the junction held 4 bases outside the gene matches. CDR1 is MNHNY, CDR2 SVGAGI, per germline (reference sequence). The CDR3 covers 14 residues. CDR3 in DNA: TGTGCCAGCAGTTACTACCGCGGGAGGGGCGAGCAGTACTTC. Amino acid sequence: CASSYYRGRGEQYF.

This rearrangement joins TRBV19 to TRBJ1-1; D unclear. Germline V gene data show CDR1 as LNHDA and CDR2 as SQIVND (reference sequence). Trimming removed 5 bases at V and 1 base at J, with 17 bases between. The CDR3 has 16 amino acids. The CDR3 protein is CASSAPGWAENTEAFF. CDR3 coding DNA: TGTGCCAGTAGTGCACCCGGTTGGGCAGAGAACACTGAAGCTTTCTTT.

The CDR3 DNA reads TGTGCCAGCAGCCAAGACGCCGGGACAGAGAAAAATTCACCCCTCCACTTT. Translating it yields CASSQDAGTEKNSPLHF. This chain joins TRBV4-2 and TRBJ1-6; 7 nucleotides align to TRBD1. This CDR3 comprises 17 residues. Germline V gene lookup returns CDR1 LGHNA and CDR2 YNFKEQ. The J segment lost 7 bases and the V segment lost 0 bases, leaving 9 bases of the junction unmatched.